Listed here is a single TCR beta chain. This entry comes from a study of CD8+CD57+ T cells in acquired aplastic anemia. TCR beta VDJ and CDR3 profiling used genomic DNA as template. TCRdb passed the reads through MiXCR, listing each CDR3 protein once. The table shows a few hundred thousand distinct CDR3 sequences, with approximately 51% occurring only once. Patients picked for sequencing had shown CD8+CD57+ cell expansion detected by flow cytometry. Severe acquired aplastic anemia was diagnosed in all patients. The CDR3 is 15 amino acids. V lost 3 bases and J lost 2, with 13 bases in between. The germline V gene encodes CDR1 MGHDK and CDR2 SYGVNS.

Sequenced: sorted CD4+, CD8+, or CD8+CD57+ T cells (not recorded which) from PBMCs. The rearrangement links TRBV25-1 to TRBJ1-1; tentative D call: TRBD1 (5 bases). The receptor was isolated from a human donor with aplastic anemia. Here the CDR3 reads CASSDGTFLNTEAFF. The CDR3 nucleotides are TGTGCCAGCAGTGACGGGACCTTCCTAAACACTGAAGCTTTCTTT.